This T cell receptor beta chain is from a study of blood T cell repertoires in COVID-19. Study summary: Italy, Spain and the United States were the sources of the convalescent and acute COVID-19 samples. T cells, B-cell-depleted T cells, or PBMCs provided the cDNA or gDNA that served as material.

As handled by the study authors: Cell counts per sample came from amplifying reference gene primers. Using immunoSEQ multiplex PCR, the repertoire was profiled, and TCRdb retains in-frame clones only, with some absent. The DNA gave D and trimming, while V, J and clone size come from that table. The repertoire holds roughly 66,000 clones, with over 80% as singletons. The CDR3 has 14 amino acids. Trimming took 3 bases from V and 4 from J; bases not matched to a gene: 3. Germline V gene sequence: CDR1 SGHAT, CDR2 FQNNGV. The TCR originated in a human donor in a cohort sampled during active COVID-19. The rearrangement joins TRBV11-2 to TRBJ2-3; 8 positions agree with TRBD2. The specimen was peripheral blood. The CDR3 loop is CASSFGLASDTQYF. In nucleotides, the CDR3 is TGTGCCAGCAGCTTCGGACTAGCTTCAGATACGCAGTATTTT.